This passage covers 22 T cell receptor beta chains from one sample sequenced in a study of T-cell memory formation after mild COVID-19. TCRdb re-derived calls from the 5' RACE reads in MiXCR, one entry per CDR3 protein. The table shows roughly 620,000 distinct CDR3 sequences, with roughly 18% occurring only once. Sequences were obtained from PBMCs or a T cell subset sorted from them (not recorded which). The receptors derive from an adult woman who had mild COVID-19 (a few samples of this study predate the infection). Cell type and time point are not known.

CDR3: CASSVDPGGTEAFF. The CDR3 nucleotides are TGTGCCAGCAGCGTAGACCCGGGGGGGACTGAAGCTTTCTTT. The chain joins TRBV9 to TRBJ1-1; D possibly corresponds to TRBD1 (5 bases). The germline V gene encodes CDR1 SGDLS and CDR2 YYNGEE. Trimming left V 0 bases short and J 5 bases short, with 11 bases between. The CDR3 is made up of 14 amino acids. The variable domain in full, completed from reference TRBV9 and TRBJ1-1, reads DSGVTQTPKHLITATGQRVTLRCSPRSGDLSVYWYQQSLDQGLQFLIQYYNGEERAKGNILERFSAQQFPDLHSELNLSSLELGDSALYFCASSVDPGGTEAFFGQGTRLTVV.

The chain carries TRBV2 and TRBJ2-3; D is undetermined. This CDR3 comprises 11 residues. V was cut by 8 bases and J by 2 bases, with 5 bases left in between. Germline V CDR1 and CDR2: SNHLY, FYNNEI. The CDR3 DNA follows: TGTGCCAGCGGGATCACAGATACGCAGTATTTT. This encodes CASGITDTQYF.

This chain joins TRBV4-2 and TRBJ1-2; D unclear. V lost 0 bases and J lost 1, with 9 bases in between. There are 15 residues in the CDR3. The germline V gene encodes CDR1 LGHNA and CDR2 YNFKEQ. CDR3: CASSQEGSFNYGYTF. DNA for the CDR3: TGTGCCAGCAGCCAAGAGGGGTCCTTTAACTATGGCTACACCTTC.

This clonotype was counted only a few times. The chain employs TRBV29-1 and TRBJ2-7; tentatively, D is TRBD1 (5 bases). V was clipped by 3 bases and J by 5 bases, with 11 bases between them. CDR1 and CDR2 (germline): SQVTM, ANQGSEA. The CDR3 loop spans 12 amino acids. This chain's CDR3 is CSVDSGRNEQYF. The CDR3 nucleotides are TGCAGCGTTGATTCAGGGCGGAACGAGCAGTACTTC.

With respect to this clonotype: Its ends do not fully match the called genes, so a read error is possible. This rearrangement joins TRBV7-9 to TRBJ1-1; maybe TRBD1 (6 bases). The CDR3 length is 14 residues. CDR1 SEHNR and CDR2 FQNEAQ come from the germline V gene (reference sequence). CDR3 loop: CASSSLGGDTEDFF. The CDR3 DNA reads as TGTGCCAGCAGCTCGCTTGGGGGGGACACTGAAGATTTCTTT. The whole variable domain, filled in from reference TRBV7-9 and TRBJ1-1, reads DTGVSQNPRHKITKRGQNVTFRCDPISEHNRLYWYRQTLGQGPEFLTYFQNEAQLEKSRLLSDRFSAERPKGSFSTLEIQRTEQGDSAMYLCASSSLGGDTEDFFGQGTRLTVV.

This chain links TRBV5-4 with TRBJ2-4; 7 positions agree with TRBD2. V dropped 4 bases and J dropped 0; count of bases not matched to a gene: 7. This CDR3 region has 16 residues. Germline CDR1 and CDR2: SGHNT and YYREEE (reference sequence). The CDR3 loop reads CASSTGTILAKNIQYF. The CDR3 DNA reads TGTGCCAGCAGCACCGGGACTATTTTAGCCAAAAACATTCAGTACTTC.

This clonotype was seen more than once but under ten times. This chain uses TRBV27 with TRBJ2-3, with TRBD2 matching over 10 bases. Germline V gene lookup returns CDR1 MNHEY and CDR2 SMNVEV (reference sequence). With 5 bases clipped from V and 0 bases from J, the junction kept 5 bases outside the gene matches. This CDR3 is built from 16 residues. The CDR3 sequence: CASSRRLAGSTDTQYF. CDR3 coding DNA: TGTGCCAGCAGTCGTCGACTAGCGGGCAGCACAGATACGCAGTATTTT.

This clonotype has ten or more counts. The chain uses TRBV20-1 and TRBJ2-3; TRBD2 agrees at 10 bases. Trimming at V came to 2 bases and at J to 6 bases, leaving 5 bases not matched to a gene. Per germline, CDR1 DFQATT and CDR2 SNEGSKA (reference sequence). CDR3 length: 14 residues. Written as DNA, the CDR3 is TGCAGTGCTAGATCTAGCGGGGGTTGGGATACGCAGTATTTT. This translates into CSARSSGGWDTQYF.

This clonotype was seen at least ten times. J is TRBJ2-1 and V is TRBV3-2; the table gives TRBD2 as D, unverified against the DNA. TRBV3-2 constitutes a pseudogene. The CDR3 is 14 residues long. The CDR3 coding sequence is TGTGCCAGCAACAGGGGTGCGGGAGGGGATGAGCAGTTCTTC. Protein product: CASNRGAGGDEQFF.

Only a few counts were recorded for this clonotype. V is TRBV10-3 and J is TRBJ2-6; TRBD2 might be the D (5 bases). CDR1 ENHRY and CDR2 SYGVKD come from the germline V gene. This CDR3 has 15 residues. Trimming removed 3 bases at V and 0 bases at J, with 6 bases between. The CDR3 DNA reads as TGTGCCATCAGTGACGAGGGCTCTGGGGCCAACGTCCTGACTTTC. It is translated as CAISDEGSGANVLTF.

This clonotype turned up a few times. The chain joins TRBV5-1 to TRBJ1-2; TRBD1 matches 7 bases. Losses at the gene ends were 3 bases for V and 8 bases for J; bases not matched to a gene: 7. The CDR3 is 13 residues long. Germline CDR1 and CDR2: SGHRS and YFSETQ. The CDR3 nucleotides read TGCGCCAGCAGCTCCGAGACAGGGTACGGCTACACCTTC. Encoded protein: CASSSETGYGYTF. The entire variable domain, with the rest obtained from reference TRBV5-1 and TRBJ1-2, is as follows: KAGVTQTPRYLIKTRGQQVTLSCSPISGHRSVSWYQQTPGQGLQFLFEYFSETQRNKGNFPGRFSGRQFSNSRSEMNVSTLELGDSALYLCASSSETGYGYTFGSGTRLTVV.

In this sample, this clonotype turned up a few times. This rearrangement joins TRBV5-1 to TRBJ1-1, with D perhaps matching TRBD1 (5 bases). Germline loops: CDR1 SGHRS, CDR2 YFSETQ. V dropped 1 base and J dropped 1 base, with 8 bases sitting between them. CDR3 length: 14 residues. The CDR3 protein is CASSLRGQNTEAFF. The CDR3 DNA reads as TGCGCCAGCAGCTTGAGGGGTCAGAACACTGAAGCTTTCTTT.

This chain links TRBV2 with TRBJ1-5; 7 bases fit TRBD1. CDR1 and CDR2 (germline): SNHLY, FYNNEI. The CDR3 consists of 16 residues. The V segment lost 5 bases and the J segment 2 bases; nucleotides outside the gene matches: 9. CDR3 nucleotides: TGTGCCAGCAGTCTTCAGGGGGGCGGTGGCAATCAGCCCCAGCATTTT. As protein: CASSLQGGGGNQPQHF.

This clonotype was recorded a few times. J is TRBJ2-6 and V is TRBV7-9; weak D call: TRBD2 (5 bases). The CDR3 contains 15 residues. V dropped 6 bases and J dropped 1 base, with 10 bases sitting between them. Germline V gives CDR1 SEHNR, CDR2 FQNEAQ (reference sequence). The CDR3: CASRTLDSGANVLTF. The CDR3 nucleotides are TGTGCCAGCAGGACACTAGATTCTGGGGCCAACGTCCTGACTTTC.

The chain employs TRBV20-1 and TRBJ1-4, with a weak D call TRBD1 (5 bases). The V end was cut by 2 bases, the J end by 6 bases, with 10 bases between. The CDR3 covers 13 residues. Germline CDR1 DFQATT, CDR2 SNEGSKA (reference sequence). CDR3 in DNA: TGCAGTGCTAGACTCGGGGCCCATGAAAAACTGTTTTTT. Its translation: CSARLGAHEKLFF.

This clonotype has more than one count but fewer than ten. This chain uses TRBV25-1 with TRBJ2-6; tentative D call: TRBD1 (6 bases). Between the trimmed V and J ends, which lost 5 bases and 0 bases, there was a span of 14 bases. This CDR3 has 17 amino acids. CDR1 MGHDK and CDR2 SYGVNS come from the germline V gene. CDR3 nucleotides: TGTGCCAGCAGTAGCTTGGACAGACTCTCTGGGGCCAACGTCCTGACTTTC. Amino acids: CASSSLDRLSGANVLTF. Full variable domain (remainder filled in from reference TRBV25-1 and TRBJ2-6): EADIYQTPRYLVIGTGKKITLECSQTMGHDKMYWYQQDPGMELHLIHYSYGVNSTEKGDLSSESTVSRIRTEHFPLTLESARPSHTSQYLCASSSLDRLSGANVLTFGAGSRLTVL.

A few counts support this clonotype. CDR3 sequence reads: CASSLTREQYF. The CDR3 DNA is TGTGCCAGCAGCCTCACGAGGGAGCAGTACTTC. The J gene is TRBJ2-7, the V gene TRBV3-1, with no clear D. Looked up from germline, CDR1 is LGHDT and CDR2 is YNNKEL (reference sequence). The CDR3 has 11 amino acids. The V end lost 4 bases, the J end lost 7 bases, and 8 bases lay between the germline ends.

This clonotype has more than one count but fewer than ten. The J gene is TRBJ2-7, the V gene TRBV7-9, with 7 bases that match TRBD2. Germline values: CDR1 SEHNR, CDR2 FQNEAQ (reference sequence). CDR3 length equals 17 residues. The V gene end was trimmed by 2 bases and the J gene end by 0 bases; junction bases not matched to a gene: 10. Written as DNA, the CDR3 is TGTGCCAGCAGCTTACTTCCTAGCGGTTACGACTCCTACGAGCAGTACTTC. This encodes CASSLLPSGYDSYEQYF.

The table lists this clonotype with a few counts. The CDR3: CASRRENEQFF. Written as DNA, the CDR3 is TGTGCCAGCAGAAGGGAGAATGAGCAGTTCTTC. The chain has TRBV6-2 or TRBV6-3 and TRBJ2-1, with a tentative D call TRBD2 (5 bases). Germline V gives CDR1 MNHEY, CDR2 SVGEGT. Trimming removed 6 bases from V and 7 bases from J, with 7 bases in between. The CDR3 covers 11 residues.

This CDR3 is CASTPPGQETQYF. CDR3 DNA sequence: TGTGCCAGCACCCCCCCAGGCCAAGAGACCCAGTACTTC. This chain joins TRBV6-5 and TRBJ2-5; no clear D. CDR3 length: 13 residues. V dropped 7 bases and J dropped 1 base, with 10 bases sitting between them. Germline V gene sequence: CDR1 MNHEY, CDR2 SVGAGI.

The J gene is TRBJ1-6, the V gene TRBV12-3 or TRBV12-4; D might be TRBD1 (5 bases). This CDR3 has 15 residues. V was pared by 5 bases and J by 11 bases, with 19 bases between. The CDR3 protein is CASSPGTLTGAPLHF. The CDR3 DNA reads TGTGCCAGCAGTCCCGGGACCCTTACTGGGGCACCCCTCCACTTT.

This clonotype was observed many times. The chain joins TRBV29-1 to TRBJ2-7, with unresolved D. V was clipped by 0 bases and J by 4 bases, with 4 bases between them. CDR1 is SQVTM and CDR2 is ANQGSEA in the germline V gene. The CDR3 length is 11 residues. CDR3 in amino acids: CSVEDLYEQYF. DNA for the CDR3: TGCAGCGTTGAAGATCTGTACGAGCAGTACTTC.